These T cell receptor beta chains were read from a single sample in a study of tumor and adjacent non-tumor tissue in lung cancer. TCRdb re-called the multiplex PCR reads through MiXCR, storing one row per CDR3 protein. The sample lists about 200,000 distinct CDR3 sequences, about two thirds occurring once. The sequenced sample was lung tumor tissue. The receptors originated from a man aged 55 to 70 with non-small cell lung cancer. The CDR3 runs from the conserved cysteine through the conserved F or W. The order of the fields is J gene, V gene, clone size, D gene, CDR3 DNA, CDR3 protein. D genes are given only for firm matches. For some rows the clone size is stated as once, few or many, or as a class when expanded; others skip it.

TRBJ1-1,TRBV6-5,-,-,TGTTCCAGCAGTGAAGGGTCGGGGAAGGGCTTCGCTGAGGCTTTCTTT,CSSSEGSGKGFAEAFF
TRBJ2-3,TRBV12-3/TRBV12-4,-,TRBD2,TGTGCCAGCGGAGTTTCATGGCGGGGGGCAGATATGCAGAATTTT,CASGVSWRGADMQNF
TRBJ1-1,TRBV11-2,once,-,TGTGCCAGCAGCTTCCTAGGGGAGAACACTGACGCTTTCTTT,CASSFLGENTDAFF
TRBJ2-1,TRBV4-3,-,-,TGCTCCAGTAGCCAAGACCCGGAGGGCGGGATAAGAAATGAGCATTTCTTC,CSSSQDPEGGIRNEHFF
TRBJ2-7,TRBV11-1,once,-,TGTGCCAGCTTAATCCAGGGTTCAACCTACGAGCAGTATTTC,CASLIQGSTYEQYF
TRBJ2-1,TRBV20-1,many,TRBD2,TGCAGTGCTAGAGACACTAGCGGGCCCCGTTACAATGAGCAGTTCTTC,CSARDTSGPRYNEQFF
TRBJ2-7,TRBV5-8,-,-,TGTGCCAGCGGGGTAACATTGATCGAGCAGTACTTC,CASGVTLIEQYF
TRBJ2-2,TRBV29-1,-,-,TGCAGCGTCGATACGTACAGGAACACCGGGGAGTTGTTTTTT,CSVDTYRNTGELFF
TRBJ2-6,TRBV11-2,-,-,TGTATCAGCGGTCCTATCTTTGGGGCCAACCTCCTGACTTTC,CISGPIFGANLLTF
TRBJ2-1,TRBV6-5,-,-,TGTGCCAGCAGTGAGGTAAGCCGGAGAGGCAATGAGCAGTTCTTC,CASSEVSRRGNEQFF
TRBJ1-1,TRBV11-2,-,-,TGTGCCAGCAGTTTATCCGTTGACCATGAAGCTTTCTTT,CASSLSVDHEAFF
TRBJ2-3,TRBV20-1,few,-,TGCAGTGCTAACAGTGGATCGGGTGCAGATACGCAGTATTTT,CSANSGSGADTQYF
TRBJ1-1,TRBV29-1,-,TRBD1,TGCAGCGTTACGGGACAGATGAACACTGAAGCTTTCTTT,CSVTGQMNTEAFF
TRBJ2-5,TRBV29-1,-,-,TGCAGCGTTGGAGGGGGGGCGGCGGAGACCCAGTACTTC,CSVGGGAAETQYF
TRBJ2-7,TRBV4-2,-,TRBD2,TGTGCCGGCAGCCAAGTTGGTAGCGGGAGCTACGAGCAGTACTTC,CAGSQVGSGSYEQYF
TRBJ2-6,TRBV11-3,-,TRBD2,TGTGCCAGCAGCTCGGGACTAGTGGGATTCTCTGGGGCCAACGTCCTTACTTTC,CASSSGLVGFSGANVLTF
TRBJ2-6,TRBV5-1,once,-,TGCGCCAGCAGCTGGGGGACCACCTCTGAGGCCAACGTCCTGACTTTC,CASSWGTTSEANVLTF
TRBJ2-1,TRBV11-2,-,TRBD2,TGTGCCAGCAGTTTAGAGCGGGGGTGCTCCAGTGAGCAGTTCTTC,CASSLERGCSSEQFF
TRBJ2-2,TRBV11-2,-,-,TGTGCCATCAGCATAACATGTTCGAACACCGGGGAGCTGTTTTTT,CAISITCSNTGELFF
TRBJ1-6,TRBV11-3,-,-,TGTGCCAGCAGAGCATCGACCCTTTCACCCCTCCACTTT,CASRASTLSPLHF
TRBJ2-3,TRBV29-1,few,TRBD1,TGCAGCGTGGGCGACAGGGACGGTTGGGATACGCAGTATTTT,CSVGDRDGWDTQYF
TRBJ2-3,TRBV11-3,-,-,TGTACCAGCAGCTTAACCCGGACTACTATCACAGATACGCAGTATTTT,CTSSLTRTTITDTQYF
TRBJ1-4,TRBV4-2,-,-,TGTGCCAGCTACACGGAACACGGAGAGGAAAAACTGTTTTTT,CASYTEHGEEKLFF
TRBJ2-5,TRBV10-1,many,-,TGCGCCAGCAGTCAGCAGGGCCCAGGGGAGACCCAGTACTTC,CASSQQGPGETQYF
TRBJ1-2,TRBV5-6,many,-,TGTGCCAGCAGCTCGACGGGATATGGCTACACCTTC,CASSSTGYGYTF
TRBJ2-5,TRBV28,few,-,TGTGCCAGCAGTTTTGGGGGACAACTTGGGAGTCAGTACTTC,CASSFGGQLGSQYF
TRBJ1-5,TRBV24-1,-,-,TGTGCCACCAGTGCTATAGGTCAGCCCCAGCATTTT,CATSAIGQPQHF
TRBJ2-5,TRBV29-1,many,TRBD1,TGCAGCGTTGAGACAGGGCGGGAGACCCAGTACTTC,CSVETGRETQYF
TRBJ1-5,TRBV6-2/TRBV6-3,-,-,TGTGCCAGCAGTTTTGGGGCGCGACGGAACAATCAGCCCCAGCATTTT,CASSFGARRNNQPQHF
TRBJ1-4,TRBV11-2,-,-,TGTGTCAGCAGCTGGCGGGGCAGGGGAAAACTGTTTTTT,CVSSWRGRGKLFF
TRBJ2-7,TRBV4-3,many,-,TGCGCCAGCAGCCAAGATCGAGGAGTAGCGGAAAACCCCTACGAGCAGTACTTC,CASSQDRGVAENPYEQYF
TRBJ2-2,TRBV6-6,many,-,TGTGCCAGCAGACCACCCGGTGGGCAGCTCACCGGGGAGCTGTTTTTT,CASRPPGGQLTGELFF